The 30 T cell receptor beta chains listed next were all sequenced from one sample in a study of T cell clonotyping in hematopoietic cell transplantation (dated by TCRdb to the early 2020s). In the paper's terms, the time point label means: recipient sample about 28 days before transplant, after cytoreduction. The library was obtained by the immunoSEQ multiplex PCR assay. Entries here come from immuneACCESS through TCRdb and include only in-frame sequences with V and J called. Some clones fail to appear in such tables; in the studies checked, an unresolved V gene covers under half of the shortfall, and the cause of the remainder is unknown. This sample gives some 36,000 clones in total; roughly 94% of them show up just once. Of the sample, around 1.5% is held by the ten largest clones. The specimen comprised peripheral blood mononuclear cells, sampled before stem cell transplant. The receptors come from a man aged 40-49 years with chronic myeloid leukemia. Some clones in this sample may be carry-over from other donors' samples.

V is TRBV7-2 and J is TRBJ2-3; D unclear. The germline V gene encodes CDR1 SGHTA and CDR2 FQGNSA. The CDR3 runs 13 residues. V lost 3 bases to trimming and J lost 1 base, with 5 bases between them. In DNA form, the CDR3 reads TGTGCCAGCAGCTTTTCGGGCACAGATACGCAGTATTTT. This encodes CASSFSGTDTQYF.

The J gene is TRBJ2-5, the V gene TRBV7-2; 10 nucleotides agree with TRBD1. The junction had 4 bases not matched to a gene; V was cut back by 4 bases and J by 2 bases. There are 15 residues in the CDR3. Germline-derived CDR1 and CDR2 are SGHTA and FQGNSA. CDR3 protein: CASSSADRGQETQYF. CDR3 coding DNA: TGTGCCAGCAGCTCCGCGGACAGGGGGCAAGAGACCCAGTACTTC.

The chain employs TRBV7-9 and TRBJ2-5; D ambiguous. CDR1 and CDR2 from the germline V gene are SEHNR and FQNEAQ (reference sequence). Trimming stripped 2 bases from V and 0 bases from J, with 10 bases between. The CDR3 is 15 amino acids. The CDR3 reads CASSLISGYQETQYF. CDR3 DNA sequence: TGTGCCAGCAGCTTAATCTCTGGATACCAAGAGACCCAGTACTTC.

This sequence joins TRBV5-1 and TRBJ2-7; no definite D call. This CDR3 comprises 15 residues. Trimming took 4 bases from V and 0 from J, leaving 14 bases between them. Germline V gene data show CDR1 as SGHRS and CDR2 as YFSETQ. CDR3 DNA: TGCGCCAGCAGCGCCTCCTTAATAAGCTCCTACGAGCAGTACTTC. Its protein product is CASSASLISSYEQYF.

The gene calls are TRBV6-6 and TRBJ1-1; D is perhaps TRBD1 (6 bases). The CDR3 runs 13 residues. Germline lookup yields CDR1 MNHNY and CDR2 SVGAGI (reference sequence). V was shortened by 5 bases and J by 1 base, with 8 bases between the two germline ends. The CDR3 loop reads CASSTTGNTEAFF. The CDR3 DNA sequence: TGTGCCAGCAGTACGACAGGGAACACTGAAGCTTTCTTT.

This clone was seen once. J is TRBJ2-1 and V is TRBV9, with 10 bases lining up with TRBD1. Losses at the gene ends were 3 bases for V and 8 bases for J; bases not matched to a gene: 14. Germline-derived CDR1 and CDR2 are SGDLS and YYNGEE. The CDR3 is 17 amino acids. The CDR3 DNA reads TGTGCCAGCAGCGCTTCTCTGCGGACAGGGGGTGAGGATGAGCAGTTCTTC. It encodes CASSASLRTGGEDEQFF.

The chain couples TRBV5-6 to TRBJ2-5; 7 bases line up with TRBD1. V trimming: 4 bases; J trimming: 1 base; junction bases outside the gene matches: 7. This CDR3 contains 15 residues. Germline-derived CDR1 and CDR2 are SGHDT and YYEEEE. The CDR3 protein is CASSPLHRGQETQYF. Written as DNA, the CDR3 is TGTGCCAGCAGCCCCCTCCACAGGGGCCAAGAGACCCAGTACTTC.

This clone has just a few counts. The V call is TRBV27, the J call TRBJ2-2; a possible D gene is TRBD2 (6 bases). The CDR3 has 16 amino acids. Germline V gene data show CDR1 as MNHEY and CDR2 as SMNVEV (reference sequence). The ends were cut back, 6 bases at V and 4 bases at J, with 18 bases in the middle. CDR3 region: CASSRLDIEGTGELFF. CDR3 DNA sequence: TGTGCCAGCAGCCGACTAGACATTGAGGGCACCGGGGAGCTGTTTTTT.

The chain is built from TRBV7-6 and TRBJ2-3; D unresolved. CDR1 SGHVS and CDR2 FNYEAQ come from the germline V gene. V was shortened by 3 bases and J by 0 bases, with 19 bases between the two germline ends. The CDR3 is 18 amino acids. The CDR3 is CASSFPDKGSSSTDTQYF. The DNA of the CDR3 is TGTGCCAGCAGCTTTCCCGACAAGGGCAGCTCTAGCACAGATACGCAGTATTTT. The complete variable domain, with remaining parts taken from reference TRBV7-6 and TRBJ2-3, reads GAGVSQSPRYKVTKRGQDVALRCDPISGHVSLYWYRQALGQGPEFLTYFNYEAQQDKSGLPNDRFSAERPEGSISTLTIQRTEQRDSAMYRCASSFPDKGSSSTDTQYFGPGTRLTVL.

The V call is TRBV9, the J call TRBJ1-2; D is uncertain. The germline CDR1 and CDR2 sequences are SGDLS and YYNGEE. The CDR3 totals 13 residues. Trimming left V 4 bases short and J 4 bases short, with 11 bases between. As DNA, the CDR3 is TGTGCCAGCAGCTCAGCCATCCTCTATGGCTACACCTTC. Amino acid sequence: CASSSAILYGYTF. Drawing the rest from reference TRBV9 and TRBJ1-2, the complete variable domain is DSGVTQTPKHLITATGQRVTLRCSPRSGDLSVYWYQQSLDQGLQFLIQYYNGEERAKGNILERFSAQQFPDLHSELNLSSLELGDSALYFCASSSAILYGYTFGSGTRLTVV.

This chain connects TRBV28 to TRBJ1-2; TRBD1 is a possible D gene (6 bases). Germline CDR1 and CDR2: MDHEN and SYDVKM. CDR3 size: 16 residues. Trimming left V 5 bases short and J 7 bases short, with 23 bases between. The DNA for the CDR3 is TGTGCCAGCAGTCAACCCCTGGGGGGCGGCTTAGGTGGCTACACCTTC. Translating gives CASSQPLGGGLGGYTF.

This chain joins TRBV14 and TRBJ2-7, with a tentative D call TRBD2 (5 bases). Germline loops: CDR1 SGHDN, CDR2 FVKESK. V was pared by 0 bases and J by 4 bases, with 22 bases between. There are 18 residues in the CDR3. In nucleotides, the CDR3 is TGTGCCAGCAGCCAAGATCGTCTGTGGGAGAGGGCTCAATACGAGCAGTACTTC. It translates to CASSQDRLWERAQYEQYF.

J is TRBJ2-7 and V is TRBV5-6; 10 bases are shared with TRBD1. J gave up 2 bases and V 2 bases, and 4 bases lay outside the gene matches. The CDR3 runs 15 residues. Germline assignment: CDR1 SGHDT and CDR2 YYEEEE. CDR3 protein: CASSFPGQGAYEQYF. In DNA, the CDR3 is TGTGCCAGCAGCTTTCCCGGACAGGGGGCCTACGAGCAGTACTTC.

This sequence joins TRBV30 and TRBJ1-5, with 8 bases fitting TRBD1. Per germline, CDR1 GTSNPN and CDR2 SVGIG (reference sequence). This CDR3 has 17 residues. The J segment lost 3 bases and the V segment lost 3 bases, leaving 13 bases of the junction unmatched. CDR3 sequence reads: CAWSGPTGVRTNQPQHF. CDR3 in DNA: TGTGCCTGGAGCGGACCGACAGGGGTAAGGACCAATCAGCCCCAGCATTTT.

V gene TRBV7-9 combines with J gene TRBJ2-3; TRBD1 is a possible D gene (6 bases). Germline loops: CDR1 SEHNR, CDR2 FQNEAQ (reference sequence). The CDR3 spans 14 residues. Trimming stripped 5 bases from V and 5 bases from J, with 14 bases between. CDR3 coding DNA: TGTGCCAGCAGCGAACAGGGTCCCCAAGATACGCAGTATTTT. It specifies CASSEQGPQDTQYF.

The chain combines TRBV30 with TRBJ2-3; the D is unclear. V was shortened by 2 bases and J by 3 bases, with 3 bases between the two germline ends. Germline CDR1 reads GTSNPN; CDR2 reads SVGIG (reference sequence). The CDR3 length is 11 residues. CDR3 loop: CAWSPTDTQYF. The CDR3 DNA follows: TGTGCCTGGAGTCCGACAGATACGCAGTATTTT.

The CDR3 sequence: CASSYMPGLNIQYF. CDR3 in DNA: TGTGCCAGTAGTTACATGCCGGGGTTGAACATTCAGTACTTC. The gene calls are TRBV19 and TRBJ2-4; D might be TRBD2 (5 bases). CDR1 and CDR2 from the germline V gene are LNHDA and SQIVND (reference sequence). CDR3 length equals 14 residues. The V gene lost 5 bases and the J gene lost 7 bases, with 15 bases spanning the gap.

The rearrangement uses TRBV5-5 and TRBJ1-5; D might be TRBD1 (5 bases). The CDR3 has 16 amino acids. Looked up from germline, CDR1 is SGHKS and CDR2 is YYEKEE (reference sequence). V lost 3 bases to trimming and J lost 0 bases, with 13 bases between them. The CDR3 bases are TGTGCCAGCAGCTACCGACAGATTTATAGCAATCAGCCCCAGCATTTT. This codes for CASSYRQIYSNQPQHF.

This rearrangement joins TRBV4-1 to TRBJ1-2; D is perhaps TRBD1 (6 bases). Germline V gene lookup returns CDR1 MGHRA and CDR2 YSYEKL. V shed 2 bases and J shed 7 bases, with 17 bases lying between them. CDR3 length: 15 amino acids. CDR3 coding DNA: TGCGCCAGCAGCCAAAGTCCGGGGGCCGGAGGTGGCTACACCTTC. It specifies CASSQSPGAGGGYTF.

This rearrangement joins TRBV2 to TRBJ2-3; D is unclear. This CDR3 comprises 12 residues. Germline values: CDR1 SNHLY, CDR2 FYNNEI. V was trimmed by 7 bases and J by 2 bases, leaving 7 bases between them. Here the CDR3 reads CASKGPTDTQYF. DNA of the CDR3: TGTGCCAGCAAAGGCCCCACAGATACGCAGTATTTT. The full variable domain, with the rest looked up from reference TRBV2 and TRBJ2-3, is EPEVTQTPSHQVTQMGQEVILRCVPISNHLYFYWYRQILGQKVEFLVSFYNNEISEKSEIFDDQFSVERPDGSNFTLKIRSTKLEDSAMYFCASKGPTDTQYFGPGTRLTVL.

The chain carries TRBV11-2 and TRBJ1-2; D is unclear. The V end lost 1 base, the J end lost 1 base, and 10 bases lay between the germline ends. Germline loops: CDR1 SGHAT, CDR2 FQNNGV. The CDR3 loop spans 15 amino acids. The CDR3 is CASSLGAGYNYGYTF. The CDR3 nucleotides read TGTGCCAGCAGCTTAGGGGCAGGCTATAACTATGGCTACACCTTC.

The CDR3 sequence is CASSQESGRGGNTIYF. The CDR3 DNA follows: TGCGCCAGCAGCCAAGAAAGTGGACGAGGGGGAAACACCATATATTTT. The V and J genes are TRBV4-3 and TRBJ1-3; D not resolved. The CDR3 loop spans 16 amino acids. Per germline, CDR1 LGHNA and CDR2 YSLEER. Trimming cost V 0 bases and J 4 bases, with 13 bases left between them.

The chain recombines TRBV7-2 with TRBJ1-2, with D tentatively TRBD1 (6 bases). The CDR3 consists of 16 residues. V lost 1 base to trimming and J lost 5 bases, with 17 bases between them. Germline V gene data show CDR1 as SGHTA and CDR2 as FQGNSA. Here the CDR3 DNA reads TGTGCCAGCAGCTTAGAAGGGGGGGTGTCGGGTTATGGCTACACCTTC. Protein product: CASSLEGGVSGYGYTF.

The rearrangement joins TRBV7-2 to TRBJ1-5, with D perhaps TRBD1 (5 bases). This CDR3 has 14 residues. Trimming pared 5 bases from V and 5 bases from J, leaving 13 bases between. Germline V lookup: CDR1 SGHTA, CDR2 FQGNSA. CDR3 bases: TGTGCCAGCAGCCCAGCCGAGGGGTATCAGCCCCAGCATTTT. It codes for CASSPAEGYQPQHF.

This clone was recorded only once. The genes are TRBV27 and TRBJ1-5; D is undetermined. The CDR3 has 13 amino acids. Deletions cut 1 base from V and 6 bases from J, with 7 bases between. Germline V gene lookup returns CDR1 MNHEY and CDR2 SMNVEV (reference sequence). This CDR3 is CASSLFFGQPQHF. The DNA of the CDR3 is TGTGCCAGCAGTTTATTTTTCGGTCAGCCCCAGCATTTT.

J is TRBJ2-2 and V is TRBV6-4, with D perhaps assigned TRBD1 or TRBD2 (6 bases each). The CDR3 loop spans 15 amino acids. CDR1 is MRHNA and CDR2 is SNTAGT in the germline V gene. Trimming shortened V by 6 bases and J by 3 bases, and 14 bases separated the two germline ends. The CDR3 sequence: CASSVRDTYTGELFF. CDR3 DNA sequence: TGTGCCAGCAGCGTGCGGGACACTTACACCGGGGAGCTGTTTTTT.

This clone was recorded only once. The rearrangement links TRBV6-5 to TRBJ1-1, with 9 bases identical to TRBD1. Per the germline V gene, CDR1 is MNHEY and CDR2 is SVGAGI. With 4 bases clipped from V and 4 bases from J, the junction kept 7 bases outside the gene matches. The CDR3 sequence is 15 residues long. The CDR3 loop is CASSSLQGAFTEAFF. DNA of the CDR3: TGTGCCAGCAGTTCTCTACAGGGGGCATTCACTGAAGCTTTCTTT.

This sequence joins TRBV2 and TRBJ1-2, with D possibly matching TRBD1 (5 bases). Germline values: CDR1 SNHLY, CDR2 FYNNEI. Trimming shortened V by 4 bases and J by 2 bases, and 11 bases separated the two germline ends. The CDR3 is 14 amino acids. CDR3 in amino acids: CASSGLGTNYGYTF. The DNA of the CDR3 is TGTGCCAGCAGTGGATTGGGGACCAACTATGGCTACACCTTC.

The chain combines TRBV7-2 with TRBJ2-1; the D is unclear. Trimming shortened V by 4 bases and J by 2 bases, and 12 bases separated the two germline ends. The CDR3 covers 15 residues. Per germline, CDR1 SGHTA and CDR2 FQGNSA. CDR3 sequence (DNA): TGTGCCAGCAGCTCAGTTTCATCGGCCTACAATGAGCAGTTCTTC. This translates into CASSSVSSAYNEQFF.

This chain connects TRBV2 to TRBJ2-2; possible D gene TRBD1, 6 bases. CDR1 is SNHLY and CDR2 is FYNNEI in the germline V gene. This CDR3 region has 13 residues. Trimming cost V 8 bases and J 5 bases, with 12 bases left between them. The CDR3 protein is CASHSQGTGELFF. Here the CDR3 DNA reads TGTGCCAGCCACTCTCAGGGGACCGGGGAGCTGTTTTTT.